What follows is one T cell receptor beta chain and its context. Its antigen specificity is not known. Within one base of it there is no much larger clone, and no base qualities were kept. Library preparation used the immunoSEQ multiplex PCR assay. For the multiplex PCR, a mixture combining 60 forward primers for TCR Vbeta segments and 13 reverse primers for TCR Jbeta segments was used. A multiplex PCR assay on genomic DNA amplified the CDR3 region of rearranged TCR beta genes. The Illumina HiSeq System was used to sequence the amplified TCR beta libraries as 87-base-pair reads. For the original study's pipeline: In a later analysis, about 80 million unique TCR beta chains were counted across the approximately 640 repertoires, and some 10 million of these chains were shared by at least two donors. To remove PCR and sequencing errors, raw reads were error-corrected and collapsed into unique sequences using a nearest-neighbor algorithm that merged closely related sequences. Alignment of CDR3 sequences to IMGT reference sequences was used to assign V, D and J gene segments. Each retained sequence needed at least a six-nucleotide match to both a V gene segment and a J gene segment. Rearrangements were classified as productive when the CDR3 lacked stop codons and remained in frame with V and J, and all other rearrangements were classified as non-productive. Following IMGT convention, CDR3 was defined as the stretch from the second conserved V-encoded cysteine up to the conserved J-encoded phenylalanine. The earlier analysis of fewer than 750 of the donors excluded sequences that lacked an unambiguous match to a single V gene segment. An earlier analysis of several hundred of the donors classified V segments as functional when productive rearrangements were above 56.7% and as segregating when the standard deviation between donors was above 5%. A statistical classification framework was built for diagnosing cytomegalovirus status from the catalog of TCR beta chain sequences. In a later analysis, TCR nucleotide sequences were compared against IMGT/GENE-DB human TR gene sequences so that V and J genes could be assigned. In a later analysis, CDR3 sequences and most-parsimonious VDJ recombination scenarios were assigned using the TCRdist pipeline. In a later analysis, each TCR beta chain was defined by its CDR3 amino acid sequence together with its V-gene family, and reads lacking a unique V-gene family were excluded. In a later analysis, a few hundred highly shared, low-generation-probability nucleotide sequences were removed to address suspected cross-contamination and a sequencing artifact. In a later analysis, a clonal expansion index was calculated for each public chain from normalized within-repertoire ranks of inferred template counts. A later analysis computed generation probabilities with a VDJ recombination model fitted to out-of-frame rearrangements, and checked the results against IGoR. Hypergeometric tests were used in a later analysis to score TCR-TCR, TCR-HLA and TCR-CMV co-occurrence, with a repertoire-size bias correction applied to the TCR pairs. In a later analysis, false discovery rates were estimated by permuting HLA or CMV assignments 20 times. In a later analysis, co-occurring TCRs were grouped using DBSCAN, and TCRdist sequence similarity was added for clustering within HLA-allele-positive subsets. Co-occurrence clustering excluded repertoires with fewer than 30,000 or more than 120,000 public chains, plus five with anomalous nucleotide sharing. TCRdb carries this immuneACCESS record with in-frame sequences only. Its versions omit some clonotypes, under half of them owing to an unresolved V gene in the studies checked, with the rest unexplained. D and trimming come from the DNA, and the V and J calls and clone size come from that table. Within this sample are 110,000 to 150,000 clones, with approximately 78% of them counted one time only. Clones ranked in the top ten supply 2.5% to 3% of the sample.

Germline trimming amounts to 7 bases on V and 10 bases on J, with 11 as the count of junction bases outside the gene matches. From its cysteine to its phenylalanine, the CDR3 spans 14 amino acids. Kept here is only the CDR3 DNA, which spans 42 bases and is read in frame from base 1. CDR1 is given as MDHEN and CDR2 as SYDVKM, both from the germline V gene. This sample is part of a study of cytomegalovirus exposure and HLA in healthy donors (dated by TCRdb to about 2017). In the study overall: An earlier analysis of some 550 of the donors reported 250 to 300 Gb of sequence data and around 120 million unique TCR beta sequences from around 200 million T cells. On average, around 200,000 unique TCR beta nucleotide sequences were sequenced per donor among a few hundred genotyped donors of the cohort, with 15% to 20% of those sequences being non-productive. Among the roughly 390 genotyped donors, 81% belonged to the genetic ancestry cluster associated with self-reported Caucasian donors. An early release covering approximately 600 HLA-typed donors comprised approximately 300 gigabases of sequencing data and 65 million to 100 million unique TCR sequences. All discovery cohort repertoires had been generated on a single sequencing platform. Both class I and class II loci were covered by HLA typing, at four-digit resolution. A later analysis re-analyzed previously published TCR beta repertoires from approximately 700 donors and added high-resolution HLA genotyping to study TCR occurrence patterns. Besides the first cohort of hundreds of subjects, a separate validation cohort made up of 95 to 150 different subjects was used. To predict cytomegalovirus infection status, the study combined high-throughput TCR immunosequencing, statistical association of individual TCRs with disease status, and machine learning. Typing coverage varied by locus: about 629-640 donors for A, B, C, DRB1 and DQB1; more than 500 for DQA1; around 610 for DPA1; roughly 450 for DPB1. Alongside the repertoire data, information on donor age, sex, ethnicity and CMV serostatus was compiled. A later genetic analysis used genome-wide SNP genotypes for about 55% of the 666 donors, treating that subset as a discovery cohort. The aim of the study was to test whether cataloging public T cell receptors could identify signatures of past pathogen exposure. An earlier analysis of about 600 of the donors used high-throughput TCR beta sequencing to judge whether each TCR beta V gene segment behaved as functional or pseudogenic. The T cell repertoires of several hundred subjects were profiled by immunosequencing and related to cytomegalovirus serostatus. Several DR-DQ haplotypes were handled as single units for association and clustering, since linkage in the cohort was strong. In the later analysis, no new phenotypic data were used to find candidate immune exposures; instead, reliance was placed on TCR beta sequences and their occurrence across donors. Overall study results and their limits: Across donors, most TCR sequences were observed very rarely, whereas some public TCRs were present in many individuals. The classifier was reported to diagnose cytomegalovirus status with high specificity and sensitivity in both the original and validation cohorts. In a later analysis, more than 15,000 TCR beta sequences were associated with specific HLA alleles at a false discovery rate of 0.05. Several of the top co-occurrence clusters appeared to be linked to parvovirus B19, influenza, CMV and Epstein-Barr virus, according to a later analysis. In a later genetic analysis, a missense DCLRE1C variant was associated with V-gene and J-gene trimming of TCR beta chains, and the association was replicated in an independent cohort. Linkage disequilibrium might explain the correlated functional status among segregating V segments, but an unknown experimental factor could not be excluded. Because counts were too low, about 15 rarely observed V segments, including chromosome 9 orphons, were left out of the earlier analysis of 587 of the donors. A further reported finding was that TCR beta sequences accurately predicted the HLA-A and HLA-B alleles for most subjects in the first cohort. In a later analysis, TCR association rates were found to vary across HLA loci, with the most associated TCRs seen for DRB1 alleles and the fewest for HLA-C alleles. A later analysis found that most CMV-associated TCR beta chains appeared HLA-restricted, with HLA associations seemingly driven largely by CMV exposure. HLA typing was unavailable for some donors at each locus, so association tests used only the typed subset. A total of 150 or so TCR beta chains were listed by the study as associated with cytomegalovirus. The only immune exposure information available for the cohort was CMV serostatus. The cohort was sequenced for TCR beta chains only, and without alpha or paired-chain data the features that could be detected were limited. Three of the identified cytomegalovirus-associated TCR beta chains were confirmed in vitro to be specific for cytomegalovirus antigens. Some IMGT-functional V segments, including TRBV6-2 and TRBV6-3, could not be told apart with the 87-base-pair reads, so those segments were excluded. In an earlier analysis of approximately 590 of the donors, most TCR beta V segments were observed in productive rearrangements about 90% or about 30% of the time, broadly matching IMGT annotations. The authors suggested that the approach could potentially be generalized to other disease states and immunological phenotypes. Assigning TCR associations to individual alleles was difficult when HLA alleles, especially DR and DQ, strongly co-occurred. A later analysis found that HLA-associated TCR beta chains were more clonally expanded and had lower generation probabilities than equally common non-associated chains. According to a later genetic analysis, donors in an Asian-associated ancestry cluster had fewer N-insertions in productive TCRs than the approximately 670-donor mean. The sequencing pipeline was judged likely to have produced a cluster of highly shared sequence variants as a technical artifact. Presence/absence analyses assumed roughly uniform sequencing depth across donors, an assumption that may not hold.

The cohort comprised some 700 healthy bone marrow donors. At the time of sampling, every cohort member was nominally healthy, though immune exposures that went unrecorded were likely present. The donor was CMV seronegative and was included in the group of a few hundred seronegative cohort members. Each donor provided a peripheral blood sample, and peripheral blood mononuclear cells were used for TCR beta sequencing. The Qiagen DNeasy Blood Extraction Kit was used to extract genomic DNA from the blood cell samples. The chain is encoded by TRBV28 joined to TRBJ1-3, and TRBD1 matches 9 of the central bases. Sequencing input: PBMCs. This clonotype was obtained from a female donor in good health and CMV-seronegative. For the CDR3, the sequence is CASTPRTGALTIYF. The nucleotides read TGTGCCAGCACCCCCCGGACAGGGGCATTAACCATATATTTT. The reference TRBV28 and TRBJ1-3 proteins fill in what lies around the CDR3, so the full variable domain reads DVKVTQSSRYLVKRTGEKVFLECVQDMDHENMFWYRQDPGLGLRLIYFSYDVKMKEKGDIPEGYSVSREKKERFSLILESASTNQTSMYLCASTPRTGALTIYFGEGSWLTVV.